These 11 T cell receptor beta chains came from one sample sequenced in a study of T cell responses to AZD1222 COVID-19 vaccine (dated by TCRdb to the early 2020s). The time point label for this specimen denotes: baseline before first vaccination. The library was built by means of the immunoSEQ multiplex PCR assay. TCRdb limited this immuneACCESS table to in-frame rearrangements with V and J called. A share of clones is missing; checked studies link under half to unresolved V genes, and the rest is unexplained. For this sample the table gives about 60,000 clones, of which 65% to 90% were detected only once. The top ten clonotypes cover around 20% of the sample. Sequencing used peripheral blood, obtained on day 0 of AZD1222 vaccination. The receptors originated from an adult in good health.

V usage is TRBV5-6 and J usage is TRBJ1-1, with D unresolved. CDR3 length equals 13 residues. The germline CDR1 and CDR2 sequences are SGHDT and YYEEEE. The germline V and J ends were trimmed by 7 bases and 1 base, with 11 bases remaining between them. CDR3 amino acids: CASAFRGNTEAFF. The CDR3 nucleotides are TGTGCCAGCGCTTTTCGGGGGAACACTGAAGCTTTCTTT.

V usage is TRBV6-8 and J usage is TRBJ2-7; 8 bases match TRBD2. Germline trimming cut 6 bases from V and 4 bases from J; bases unmatched to any gene: 8. Looked up from germline, CDR1 is MNHGY and CDR2 is SAAAGT. This CDR3 has 14 amino acids. The CDR3 region has the DNA TGTGCCAGCAGATACGCCGGGAGGGCGTACGAGCAGTACTTC. Amino acid sequence: CASRYAGRAYEQYF.

The rearrangement uses TRBV7-2 and TRBJ2-3; 7 nucleotides match TRBD1. Per the germline V gene, CDR1 is SGHTA and CDR2 is FQGNSA. V was clipped by 5 bases and J by 0 bases; unmatched bases: 8. This CDR3 comprises 16 residues. CDR3 sequence: CASSRNRGGSTDTQYF. The DNA for the CDR3 is TGTGCCAGCAGCCGTAACAGGGGTGGAAGCACAGATACGCAGTATTTT.

The chain joins TRBV15 to TRBJ1-4; D uncertain. Germline V CDR1 and CDR2: LNHNV, YYDKDF (reference sequence). V dropped 0 bases and J dropped 10 bases, with 12 bases sitting between them. The CDR3 length is 14 residues. CDR3 in amino acids: CATSRDHGEGKLFF. The CDR3 coding sequence is TGTGCCACCAGCAGAGATCACGGTGAGGGAAAACTGTTTTTT.

In DNA form, the CDR3 reads TGTGCCAGCAGCTTTAAAGGGGCGGGGGAGCAGTACTTC. Translated: CASSFKGAGEQYF. The chain is built from TRBV7-2 and TRBJ2-7; D possibly corresponds to TRBD2 (6 bases). This CDR3 spans 13 amino acids. Germline-derived CDR1 and CDR2 are SGHTA and FQGNSA. Trimming took 3 bases from V and 7 from J, leaving 13 bases between them.

The chain couples TRBV21-1 to TRBJ2-2; the table's D call TRBD2 went unverified against the DNA. TRBV21-1 counts as a pseudogene. The CDR3 covers 18 residues. Written as DNA, the CDR3 is TGTGCCAGCGGGGGGTCTAGCGGGATATTATGGGACACCGGGGAGCTGTTTTTT. It specifies CASGGSSGILWDTGELFF.

A single count supports this clone. The CDR3 spells CASRYRDRYSNQPQHF. The CDR3 nucleotides read TGTGCCAGCAGGTACCGGGACAGGTATAGCAATCAGCCCCAGCATTTT. The rearrangement uses TRBV6-5 and TRBJ1-5, with 8 bases fitting TRBD1. CDR1 and CDR2 from the germline V gene are MNHEY and SVGAGI. Unmatched junction bases numbered 7, after V lost 6 bases and J lost 0 bases. This CDR3 is built from 16 residues.

This chain links TRBV11-3 with TRBJ2-7; 8 nucleotides match TRBD2. After removal of 5 bases from V and 3 bases from J, the junction contained 12 bases not matched to a gene. CDR1 is SGHNT and CDR2 is YENEEA in the germline V gene. The length of the CDR3 is 16 residues. The chain's CDR3 is CASSPDGVAGFYEQYV. In DNA, the CDR3 is TGTGCCAGCAGCCCCGATGGGGTAGCGGGATTCTACGAGCAGTACGTC.

The chain carries TRBV2 and TRBJ2-7; weak D call: TRBD2 (6 bases). The CDR3 is made up of 13 amino acids. V lost 6 bases and J lost 6, with 15 bases in between. Germline-derived CDR1 and CDR2 are SNHLY and FYNNEI. The CDR3 sequence is CASSHGAGFEQYV. In DNA, the CDR3 is TGTGCCAGCAGCCACGGGGCGGGGTTCGAGCAGTACGTC.

This rearrangement joins TRBV5-1 to TRBJ1-1, with 9 bases lining up with TRBD1. V dropped 4 bases and J dropped 9; count of bases not matched to a gene: 13. Germline V gene lookup returns CDR1 SGHRS and CDR2 YFSETQ. This CDR3 spans 15 amino acids. The CDR3 sequence is CASSVDHSTGGKAFF. The DNA of the CDR3 is TGCGCCAGCAGCGTGGACCATTCGACAGGGGGAAAAGCTTTCTTT.

V is TRBV25-1 and J is TRBJ2-3; possibly TRBD2 for D (5 bases). The CDR3 sequence is 15 residues long. CDR1 and CDR2 from the germline V gene are MGHDK and SYGVNS. Trimming pared 9 bases from V and 2 bases from J, leaving 18 bases between. CDR3 nucleotide sequence: TGTGCCAGAGGTGAGGGAAGCCCCAACACAGATACGCAGTATTTT. Amino acid sequence: CARGEGSPNTDTQYF.